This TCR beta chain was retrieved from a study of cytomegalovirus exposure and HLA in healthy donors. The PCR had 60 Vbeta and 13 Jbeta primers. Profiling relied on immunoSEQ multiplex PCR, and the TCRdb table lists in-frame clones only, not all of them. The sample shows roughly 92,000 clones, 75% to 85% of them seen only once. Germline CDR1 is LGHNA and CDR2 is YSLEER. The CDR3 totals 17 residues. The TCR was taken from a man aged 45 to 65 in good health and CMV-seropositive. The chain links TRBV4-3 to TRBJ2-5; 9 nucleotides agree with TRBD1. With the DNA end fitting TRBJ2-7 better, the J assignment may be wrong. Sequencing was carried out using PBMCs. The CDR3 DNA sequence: TGCGCCAGCAGCCAAGATTGGCTGGGACAGGGTATCTACGAGCAGTACTTC. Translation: CASSQDWLGQGIYEQYF.